The source of this TCR beta chain is a study of response to subunit inactivated influenza vaccine (dated by TCRdb to the late 2010s). General notes on the study: Deep quantitative T cell receptor repertoire profiling was used in the study to track responses to a trivalent subunit inactivated influenza vaccine. On the study overall, not on this receptor specifically: The authors proposed that each seasonal influenza vaccination may bring in only a limited number of new T cells.

The table lists this clonotype with a few counts. No antigen is known for it. Qualities for individual bases were not recorded, and no much larger clone is one base off. Library construction relied on RT-PCR. TCRdb shows the sequencer as Illumina HiSeq 2500. Clones were called with MiXCR by TCRdb after fastp trimmed the public reads at Q25, and only in-frame beta chains were retained. CDR3 protein sequences are deduplicated, and each keeps its most common genes and DNA. This sample has fewer than 250,000 distinct CDR3 sequences in its table, and 13% to 15% of those were observed once. The top ten clones comprise 26% of the sample. This clonotype was sampled from a man aged 50-59 years who received an inactivated influenza vaccine. Donor details come from another sample of the same person, matched by shared clones. The material was CD8+ T cells sorted from PBMCs, obtained 5 days after vaccination.

The CDR3 region reads CASSSKTAYYEQYF. The DNA sequence reads TGTGCCAGCAGCTCTAAGACAGCCTACTACGAGCAGTACTTC. The chain employs TRBV7-9 and TRBJ2-7; 5 matching bases give a weak D call of TRBD1. The CDR3, cysteine through phenylalanine, is 14 amino acids long. The sequence is cut down to CDR3 DNA, 42 bases in frame from base 1. V gives up 4 bases and J gives up 3 bases, and the segment between their germline ends measures 13 bases. CDR1 and CDR2, looked up from the germline V gene (reference sequence), are SEHNR and FQNEAQ. The reference TRBV7-9 and TRBJ2-7 proteins fill in what lies around the CDR3, so the full variable domain reads DTGVSQNPRHKITKRGQNVTFRCDPISEHNRLYWYRQTLGQGPEFLTYFQNEAQLEKSRLLSDRFSAERPKGSFSTLEIQRTEQGDSAMYLCASSSKTAYYEQYFGPGTRLTVT.